The entry that follows covers one T cell receptor beta chain sequence. These data belong to a study of cytomegalovirus exposure and HLA in healthy donors. 13 Jbeta primers and 60 Vbeta primers were used for the PCR. Profiling relied on immunoSEQ multiplex PCR, and the TCRdb table lists in-frame clones only, not all of them. Of 140,000 to 150,000 clones listed, 60% to 80% are singletons. Trimming took off 5 bases at V and 3 bases at J, with 10 bases between the two ends. Germline values: CDR1 SEHNR, CDR2 FQNEAQ (reference sequence). This CDR3 region has 13 residues. The receptor's source is a woman in her twenties or thirties in good health and CMV-seronegative. The sample taken for sequencing was PBMCs. V gene TRBV7-9 combines with J gene TRBJ2-5; no definite D call. The DNA for the CDR3 is TGTGCCAGCAGCCAAAACAATAAAGAGACCCAGTACTTC. Its translation is CASSQNNKETQYF. The full variable domain, completed using reference TRBV7-9 and TRBJ2-5, is DTGVSQNPRHKITKRGQNVTFRCDPISEHNRLYWYRQTLGQGPEFLTYFQNEAQLEKSRLLSDRFSAERPKGSFSTLEIQRTEQGDSAMYLCASSQNNKETQYFGPGTRLLVL.